This section outlines one TCR beta chain sequence together with its context. Library preparation (for TCRbeta) was performed with unique molecular identifiers. TCRdb re-called the PCR reads through MiXCR, storing one row per CDR3 protein. The table records a few hundred thousand distinct CDR3 sequences, approximately 9.6% of them present only once. The CDR3 extends over 14 amino acids. The ends lost 8 bases at V and 0 bases at J; junction bases unmatched: 4. Looked up from germline, CDR1 is MNHEY and CDR2 is SMNVEV (reference sequence). The data derive from a study of T-cell reconstitution after alpha-beta-depleted transplantation in children.

This sequence originates from a human donor who donated a stem cell graft to a child with SCID. The sequencing used PBMCs from the stem cell graft donor, collected from the stem cell graft. The chain has TRBV27 and TRBJ2-3; 8 bases are a match to TRBD1. CDR3 sequence reads: CASGQGPSTDTQYF. CDR3 in DNA: TGTGCCAGCGGACAGGGCCCGAGCACAGATACGCAGTATTTT.